What follows are 22 T cell receptor beta chains derived from one specimen sequenced in a study of blood T cell repertoires in COVID-19. Method: immunoSEQ multiplex PCR; TCRdb's copy keeps in-frame clones and lacks some. The sample lists about 160,000 clones; under 95% were seen once. The sequencing sample was made of peripheral blood. The receptors stem from a man younger than 35 with acute or convalescent COVID-19.

The V and J genes are TRBV18 and TRBJ2-7; possible D gene TRBD2, 5 bases. V was cut by 2 bases and J by 2 bases, with 10 bases left in between. This CDR3 has 14 residues. Germline V gene lookup returns CDR1 KGHSH and CDR2 LQKENI. The CDR3 DNA sequence: TGTGCCAGCTCACCATCCGGGAATACCTACGAGCAGTACTTC. Amino acids: CASSPSGNTYEQYF.

J is TRBJ2-3 and V is TRBV20-1, with D possibly matching TRBD1 (6 bases). Germline V lookup: CDR1 DFQATT, CDR2 SNEGSKA (reference sequence). The CDR3 has 17 residues. Trimming shortened V by 3 bases and J by 0 bases, and 19 bases separated the two germline ends. In DNA form, the CDR3 reads TGCAGTGCTAGTTCGGTGACCGGGACACGGAGCACAGATACGCAGTATTTT. Encoded protein: CSASSVTGTRSTDTQYF.

This chain links TRBV28 with TRBJ2-4; 8 bases are a match to TRBD1. The CDR3 spans 15 residues. Germline-derived CDR1 and CDR2 are MDHEN and SYDVKM. V lost 4 bases to trimming and J lost 3 bases; unmatched junction nucleotides: 5. CDR3 protein: CASSSAGGVKNIQYF. The CDR3 bases are TGTGCCAGCAGTTCAGCAGGGGGCGTCAAAAACATTCAGTACTTC.

As regards this clone: At one end the junction does not follow the germline gene, possibly because of a read error. The chain employs TRBV9 and TRBJ1-2; TRBD1 matches at 7 bases. Germline V gives CDR1 SGDLS, CDR2 YYNGEE. This CDR3 spans 14 amino acids. CDR3 residues: CASSAPTGFMVSAF. CDR3 bases: TGTGCCAGCAGCGCCCCGACAGGGTTTATGGTTAGCGCCTTC.

This chain uses TRBV2 with TRBJ1-2; tentative D call: TRBD1 (5 bases). V was cut by 6 bases and J by 8 bases, with 16 bases left in between. CDR3 length equals 13 residues. From germline, CDR1 is SNHLY and CDR2 FYNNEI. DNA of the CDR3: TGTGCCAGCAGGGGTGGCAGGGTGAACGGCTACACCTTC. Its translation is CASRGGRVNGYTF.

The chain is built from TRBV19 and TRBJ1-1; 9 nucleotides match TRBD1. The V gene's germline CDR1 is LNHDA and CDR2 SQIVND (reference sequence). This CDR3 is built from 16 residues. With V trimmed by 7 bases and J by 2 bases, 11 bases remained unmatched. CDR3 in DNA: TGTGCCAGTACCAACGACAGGGGGTTTAATAACACTGAAGCTTTCTTT. It encodes CASTNDRGFNNTEAFF.

V is TRBV7-7 and J is TRBJ2-7, with TRBD1 matching over 8 bases. Germline CDR1 is SSHAT and CDR2 is FNYEAQ (reference sequence). V was pared by 5 bases and J by 6 bases, with 6 bases of the junction left unmatched. The CDR3 is 13 amino acids. The CDR3 region is CASSPGTGREQYF. The CDR3 nucleotides read TGTGCCAGCAGCCCCGGGACAGGACGCGAGCAGTACTTC.

The chain couples TRBV19 to TRBJ1-1; 8 bases match TRBD1. The CDR3 is 15 residues long. V lost 5 bases and J lost 5; bases outside the gene matches: 10. CDR1 LNHDA and CDR2 SQIVND come from the germline V gene (reference sequence). The CDR3 nucleotides are TGTGCCAGTAGTCCACGGACAGGGATGAGGACTGAAGCTTTCTTT. Translation: CASSPRTGMRTEAFF.

The CDR3 region has the DNA TGTGCCAGCAGCGGGACTAGCACACAAGAGACCCAGTACTTC. It yields the protein CASSGTSTQETQYF. The rearrangement joins TRBV5-4 to TRBJ2-5; 9 positions match TRBD2. Looked up from germline, CDR1 is SGHNT and CDR2 is YYREEE (reference sequence). Trimming at V came to 4 bases and at J to 2 bases, leaving 3 bases not matched to a gene. The CDR3 is made up of 14 amino acids.

The chain uses TRBV5-5 and TRBJ1-2, with 11 positions matching TRBD1. Germline lookup yields CDR1 SGHKS and CDR2 YYEKEE (reference sequence). The trim removed 3 bases at V and 6 bases at J, leaving 4 bases unmatched. The CDR3 has 14 residues. CDR3 DNA: TGTGCCAGCAGCTCGGACAGGGGGCGGGATGGCTACACCTTC. It yields the protein CASSSDRGRDGYTF.

The chain is built from TRBV18 and TRBJ2-7; TRBD1 matches 9 bases. V lost 3 bases to trimming and J lost 5 bases; unmatched junction nucleotides: 11. CDR3 length: 16 amino acids. Germline CDR1 reads KGHSH; CDR2 reads LQKENI. CDR3 region: CASSPNIGGQGNEQYF. Written as DNA, the CDR3 is TGTGCCAGCTCACCGAATATAGGGGGACAGGGAAACGAGCAGTACTTC. Together with reference TRBV18 and TRBJ2-7, the CDR3 gives the full variable domain: NAGVMQNPRHLVRRRGQEARLRCSPMKGHSHVYWYRQLPEEGLKFMVYLQKENIIDESGMPKERFSAEFPKEGPSILRIQQVVRGDSAAYFCASSPNIGGQGNEQYFGPGTRLTVT.

The gene calls are TRBV11-3 and TRBJ2-3; perhaps TRBD2 as D (7 bases). The germline V and J ends were trimmed by 3 bases and 5 bases, with 12 bases remaining between them. From germline, CDR1 is SGHNT and CDR2 YENEEA. This CDR3 is built from 14 residues. The CDR3: CASSFPGEGDTQYF. Written as DNA, the CDR3 is TGTGCCAGCAGCTTCCCAGGGGAGGGAGATACGCAGTATTTT.

The chain is built from TRBV5-4 and TRBJ1-2; 9 bases match TRBD1. CDR3 size: 14 residues. The ends lost 3 bases at V and 4 bases at J; junction bases unmatched: 4. CDR1 SGHNT and CDR2 YYREEE come from the germline V gene (reference sequence). The CDR3 region is CASSSLTGGYGYTF. In DNA form, the CDR3 reads TGTGCCAGCAGCTCCTTGACAGGGGGCTATGGCTACACCTTC.

V and J are TRBV7-9 and TRBJ1-2; 7 nucleotides agree with TRBD1. Trimming at V came to 0 bases and at J to 5 bases, leaving 3 bases not matched to a gene. Germline V gene data show CDR1 as SEHNR and CDR2 as FQNEAQ (reference sequence). This CDR3 is built from 14 residues. CDR3 bases: TGTGCCAGCAGCTTAGCGGGGACAGCTTATGGCTACACCTTC. Translating it yields CASSLAGTAYGYTF.

The chain is built from TRBV24-1 and TRBJ2-1, with D possibly being TRBD1 (7 bases). Per germline, CDR1 KGHDR and CDR2 SFDVKD. The CDR3 has 15 residues. V was cut by 3 bases and J by 6 bases, with 14 bases left in between. CDR3 nucleotide sequence: TGTGCCACCAGTGATCCCCGCGGGACAGCCAATGAGCAGTTCTTC. Its translation: CATSDPRGTANEQFF.

The chain carries TRBV6-1 and TRBJ1-3, with 8 bases matching TRBD1. Looked up from germline, CDR1 is MNHNS and CDR2 is SASEGT. There are 19 residues in the CDR3. V shed 2 bases and J 0 bases; nucleotides not matched to a gene: 12. This chain's CDR3 is CASSEPQRTGIRSGNTIYF. The CDR3 region has the DNA TGTGCCAGCAGTGAACCCCAAAGGACAGGGATTCGCTCTGGAAACACCATATATTTT.

The genes are TRBV5-1 and TRBJ1-2; 7 bases agree with TRBD1. CDR1 SGHRS and CDR2 YFSETQ come from the germline V gene. With V trimmed by 3 bases and J by 5 bases, 16 bases remained unmatched. The CDR3 runs to 17 residues. The CDR3 sequence: CASSSTGTNVGLYGYTF. The CDR3 DNA reads as TGCGCCAGCAGCTCGACAGGGACCAATGTGGGGTTATATGGCTACACCTTC.

This chain connects TRBV3-1 (or the pseudogene TRBV3-2) to TRBJ1-2, with 10 bases matching TRBD1. V lost 3 bases, J lost 6 bases, and 1 base stayed unmatched. There are 13 residues in the CDR3. Germline CDR1 reads LGHDT; CDR2 reads YNNKEL (reference sequence). The CDR3: CASSHGTGDGYTF. The DNA of the CDR3 is TGTGCCAGCAGCCATGGGACAGGGGATGGCTACACCTTC.

V and J are TRBV7-9 and TRBJ2-7; 16 bases line up with TRBD2. The V gene's germline CDR1 is SEHNR and CDR2 FQNEAQ (reference sequence). This CDR3 is 14 amino acids long. With 8 bases clipped from V and 4 bases from J, the junction kept 2 bases outside the gene matches. CDR3 nucleotide sequence: TGTGCCAGCGGGACTAGCGGGAGGGCATACGAGCAGTACTTC. Translating it yields CASGTSGRAYEQYF.

The rearrangement uses TRBV5-6 and TRBJ2-7; D perhaps matches TRBD1 (6 bases). Deletions cut 4 bases from V and 1 base from J, with 9 bases between. The CDR3 spans 13 residues. From germline, CDR1 is SGHDT and CDR2 YYEEEE. The chain's CDR3 is CASSRDTSYEQYF. In DNA, the CDR3 is TGTGCCAGCAGCCGGGACACGTCCTACGAGCAGTACTTC.

The chain links TRBV5-1 to TRBJ2-3, with 11 bases matching TRBD2. This CDR3 spans 17 amino acids. CDR1 is SGHRS, CDR2 YFSETQ, per germline. V shed 3 bases and J 1 base; nucleotides not matched to a gene: 7. This chain's CDR3 is CASSSGTSGGRTDTQYF. For the CDR3, the DNA is TGCGCCAGCAGCTCCGGGACTAGCGGAGGGCGCACAGATACGCAGTATTTT.

This chain connects TRBV29-1 to TRBJ2-3; the D gene is possibly TRBD2 (6 bases). The V end was cut by 6 bases, the J end by 1 base, with 14 bases between. The CDR3 extends over 14 amino acids. Germline CDR1 reads SQVTM; CDR2 reads ANQGSEA. The CDR3 here is CSVPPGLGTDTQYF. The CDR3 coding sequence is TGCAGCGTGCCCCCGGGACTGGGCACAGATACGCAGTATTTT.